These 22 T cell receptor beta chains came from one sample sequenced in a study of T-cell reconstitution after alpha-beta-depleted transplantation in children. Preparation of the TCRbeta library involved a method that used unique molecular identifiers. TCRdb re-called the PCR reads with MiXCR, one entry per CDR3 protein. Of tens of thousands of distinct CDR3 sequences in the sample, about 40% were seen once. Here the sequenced sample was PBMCs, mostly from graft donor cells, taken 360 days after TCRalphabeta/CD19-depleted stem cell transplant. All receptors derive from a male patient under 18 who had a stem cell transplant for acute lymphoblastic leukemia, so the T cells may come from the graft donor.

The V and J genes are TRBV12-3 or TRBV12-4 and TRBJ2-3; tentatively, D is TRBD1 or TRBD2 (5 bases each). The length of the CDR3 is 17 residues. The ends were cut back, 3 bases at V and 3 bases at J, with 19 bases in the middle. The CDR3 sequence is CASSLGRVADGTDTQYF. The CDR3 bases are TGTGCCAGCAGTTTGGGACGAGTGGCCGACGGTACAGATACGCAGTATTTT.

The DNA of the CDR3 is TGTGCCAGCAGCTCAGAGGGGGAGGGTATAGCAGCTTTCTTT. Translation gives CASSSEGEGIAAFF. The genes are TRBV7-9 and TRBJ1-1; TRBD1 is a possible D gene (6 bases). Trimming left V 4 bases short and J 10 bases short, with 19 bases between. The CDR3 covers 14 residues. Germline V gives CDR1 SEHNR, CDR2 FQNEAQ (reference sequence).

Only a few counts were recorded for this clonotype. A read error may account for a junction end that differs from germline. This chain uses TRBV3-1 with TRBJ2-7; a weak D match, TRBD1 (5 bases). CDR3 size: 13 residues. CDR1 LGHDT and CDR2 YNNKEL come from the germline V gene (reference sequence). CDR3 nucleotide sequence: TGTGCCAGCAGCCAAGATGGCGTGTCAGGGCCGTCCTTC. This gives the protein CASSQDGVSGPSF.

Only a few counts were recorded for this clonotype. The genes are TRBV29-1 and TRBJ2-5; no firm D call. V was trimmed by 4 bases and J by 9 bases, leaving 15 bases between them. CDR1 and CDR2 from the germline V gene are SQVTM and ANQGSEA. The CDR3 is 12 residues long. The CDR3 coding sequence is TGCAGCGTTGGGCGGAGTAGCTTGGCCCAGTACTTC. It is translated as CSVGRSSLAQYF. The whole variable domain, filled in from reference TRBV29-1 and TRBJ2-5, reads SAVISQKPSRDICQRGTSLTIQCQVDSQVTMMFWYRQQPGQSLTLIATANQGSEATYESGFVIDKFPISRPNLTFSTLTVSNMSPEDSSIYLCSVGRSSLAQYFGPGTRLLVL.

This chain connects TRBV7-2 to TRBJ2-7; 13 nucleotides match TRBD2. The CDR3 length is 15 residues. Germline CDR1 SGHTA, CDR2 FQGNSA. Trimming took 5 bases from V and 4 from J; bases not matched to a gene: 5. This chain's CDR3 is CASSRGLAGDYEQYF. As DNA, the CDR3 is TGTGCCAGCAGCCGCGGACTAGCGGGGGATTACGAGCAGTACTTC. Using reference TRBV7-2 and TRBJ2-7 for the parts outside the CDR3, the full variable domain is GAGVSQSPSNKVTEKGKDVELRCDPISGHTALYWYRQSLGQGLEFLIYFQGNSAPDKSGLPSDRFSAERTGGSVSTLTIQRTQQEDSAVYLCASSRGLAGDYEQYFGPGTRLTVT.

This clonotype was detected only once. The V and J genes are TRBV7-2 and TRBJ2-7, with D possibly being TRBD2 (6 bases). CDR1 and CDR2 from the germline V gene are SGHTA and FQGNSA. The germline V and J ends were trimmed by 4 bases and 2 bases, with 18 bases remaining between them. This CDR3 region has 16 residues. The CDR3 spells CASSSQAGTFPYEQYF. The DNA of the CDR3 is TGTGCCAGCAGCTCCCAAGCCGGGACTTTTCCCTACGAGCAGTACTTC. Full variable domain (rest looked up from reference TRBV7-2 and TRBJ2-7): GAGVSQSPSNKVTEKGKDVELRCDPISGHTALYWYRQSLGQGLEFLIYFQGNSAPDKSGLPSDRFSAERTGGSVSTLTIQRTQQEDSAVYLCASSSQAGTFPYEQYFGPGTRLTVT.

The rearrangement uses TRBV7-9 and TRBJ1-1, with D hard to call. V lost 1 base to trimming and J lost 5 bases, with 5 bases between them. The CDR3 loop spans 12 amino acids. Germline V gene sequence: CDR1 SEHNR, CDR2 FQNEAQ (reference sequence). CDR3 bases: TGTGCCAGCAGCTTAGTTTGGACTGAAGCTTTCTTT. It encodes CASSLVWTEAFF.

The CDR3 DNA reads as TGTGCCAGCAGTTTATCGGACAGGGGGAGAAATGAGCAGTTCTTC. Translation: CASSLSDRGRNEQFF. The chain has TRBV12-3 or TRBV12-4 and TRBJ2-1; 10 bases agree with TRBD1. This CDR3 has 15 amino acids. The V and J ends lost 2 bases and 7 bases, in that order; junction bases with no gene match: 5.

The CDR3 DNA follows: TGTGCTAGTGGTTTGGGACTAGCGGAGCAGTATTTT. Translated: CASGLGLAEQYF. This rearrangement joins TRBV12-5 to TRBJ2-3, with TRBD2 matching 9 bases. The length of the CDR3 is 12 residues. Germline V gene lookup returns CDR1 LGHNT and CDR2 FRNRAP. The V gene end was trimmed by 1 base and the J gene end by 11 bases; junction bases not matched to a gene: 1.

The J gene is TRBJ1-3, the V gene TRBV5-1, with 7 bases aligning to TRBD1. The CDR3 length is 15 residues. CDR1 is SGHRS, CDR2 YFSETQ, per germline. With 0 bases clipped from V and 7 bases from J, the junction kept 7 bases outside the gene matches. CDR3 loop: CASSLGQGILNTIYF. In DNA, the CDR3 is TGCGCCAGCAGCTTGGGACAGGGAATTTTGAACACCATATATTTT.

This rearrangement joins TRBV7-9 to TRBJ1-5; 8 bases align to TRBD1. Trimming removed 3 bases from V and 1 base from J; junction bases left unmatched: 8. The CDR3 totals 17 residues. Germline assignment: CDR1 SEHNR and CDR2 FQNEAQ (reference sequence). CDR3: CASSLATGDLSNQPQHF. The DNA of the CDR3 is TGTGCCAGCAGCTTGGCGACAGGGGATCTGAGCAATCAGCCCCAGCATTTT.

The V call is TRBV3-1, the J call TRBJ2-5; 10 bases are shared with TRBD2. V trimming: 3 bases; J trimming: 1 base; junction bases outside the gene matches: 2. The CDR3 has 15 amino acids. Per germline, CDR1 LGHDT and CDR2 YNNKEL (reference sequence). In DNA, the CDR3 is TGTGCCAGCAGCCATTCTAGCGGGGGCCAAGAGACCCAGTACTTC. Translation: CASSHSSGGQETQYF.

V is TRBV5-1 and J is TRBJ2-5; D unresolved. The CDR3 runs to 13 residues. Germline V lookup: CDR1 SGHRS, CDR2 YFSETQ. V lost 0 bases and J 0 bases, leaving 3 bases between the germline ends. Written as DNA, the CDR3 is TGCGCCAGCAGCTTGGAGTACCAAGAGACCCAGTACTTC. It encodes CASSLEYQETQYF.

The sample holds a few counts of this clonotype. This chain uses TRBV20-1 with TRBJ2-3, with D perhaps TRBD1 (5 bases). Trimming removed 7 bases at V and 3 bases at J, with 11 bases between. CDR1 is DFQATT and CDR2 is SNEGSKA in the germline V gene (reference sequence). This CDR3 is 12 amino acids long. CDR3 protein: CSGGSSTDTQYF. The CDR3 coding sequence is TGCAGTGGGGGCAGCTCAACAGATACGCAGTATTTT.

V usage is TRBV3-1 and J usage is TRBJ2-2; no firm D call. CDR1 LGHDT and CDR2 YNNKEL come from the germline V gene (reference sequence). V was cut by 1 base and J by 1 base, with 16 bases left in between. The CDR3 length is 18 residues. In DNA form, the CDR3 reads TGTGCCAGCAGCCAAGCCCGACCGATAGATATGAACACCGGGGAGCTGTTTTTT. It codes for CASSQARPIDMNTGELFF.

This chain links TRBV29-1 with TRBJ2-7; TRBD1 matches 10 bases. Germline V gene lookup returns CDR1 SQVTM and CDR2 ANQGSEA. This CDR3 region has 13 residues. Trimming took 7 bases from V and 3 from J; bases not matched to a gene: 6. In nucleotides, the CDR3 is TGCAGCGGCGGGACAGGGGACCGCTACGAGCAGTACTTC. This gives the protein CSGGTGDRYEQYF.

This clonotype was detected a few times. This sequence joins TRBV12-3 or TRBV12-4 and TRBJ2-2; 8 positions agree with TRBD1. Trimming removed 8 bases from V and 7 bases from J; junction bases left unmatched: 12. This CDR3 is built from 15 residues. The CDR3 is CASEGTGHLIGELFF. In nucleotides, the CDR3 is TGTGCCAGCGAAGGGACAGGACACTTGATCGGGGAGCTGTTTTTT.

V and J are TRBV20-1 and TRBJ2-6, with D hard to call. The germline gives CDR1 DFQATT, CDR2 SNEGSKA (reference sequence). The CDR3 is 15 residues long. Trimming removed 3 bases from V and 0 bases from J, with 9 bases in between. The CDR3 coding sequence is TGCAGTGCTAGTACGACGAGCTCTGGGGCCAACGTCCTGACTTTC. This translates into CSASTTSSGANVLTF.

This clonotype was observed a handful of times. The rearrangement joins TRBV7-3 to TRBJ1-1; possibly TRBD1 for D (5 bases). There are 14 residues in the CDR3. The germline gives CDR1 SGHTA, CDR2 FQGTGA. V was clipped by 1 base and J by 6 bases, with 12 bases between them. The CDR3 loop is CASSLSGAGAEAFF. The DNA of the CDR3 is TGTGCCAGCAGCTTAAGTGGGGCGGGAGCTGAAGCTTTCTTT. The variable domain in full, completed from reference TRBV7-3 and TRBJ1-1, reads GAGVSQTPSNKVTEKGKYVELRCDPISGHTALYWYRQSLGQGPEFLIYFQGTGAADDSGLPNDRFFAVRPEGSVSTLKIQRTERGDSAVYLCASSLSGAGAEAFFGQGTRLTVV.

The chain uses TRBV6-1 and TRBJ2-3; D uncertain. This CDR3 region has 18 residues. V shed 7 bases and J shed 3 bases, with 26 bases lying between them. Germline V gene sequence: CDR1 MNHNS, CDR2 SASEGT. CDR3 in amino acids: CASKSNTDLLTGTDTQYF. As DNA, the CDR3 is TGTGCCAGCAAATCGAACACCGACCTCCTAACCGGAACAGATACGCAGTATTTT.

This chain joins TRBV5-1 and TRBJ2-1; D is tentatively TRBD1 or TRBD2 (5 bases each). The CDR3 has 11 residues. Trimming removed 5 bases at V and 12 bases at J, with 12 bases between. Germline CDR1 and CDR2: SGHRS and YFSETQ. The CDR3 region is CASRGEGGQFF. CDR3 in DNA: TGCGCCAGCAGGGGGGAAGGAGGGCAGTTCTTC. Full variable domain (outside the CDR3, taken from reference TRBV5-1 and TRBJ2-1): KAGVTQTPRYLIKTRGQQVTLSCSPISGHRSVSWYQQTPGQGLQFLFEYFSETQRNKGNFPGRFSGRQFSNSRSEMNVSTLELGDSALYLCASRGEGGQFFGPGTRLTVL.

This clonotype was observed a few times. This sequence joins TRBV6-2 or TRBV6-3 and TRBJ2-2; no firm D call. This CDR3 has 12 amino acids. Per the germline V gene, CDR1 is MNHEY and CDR2 is SVGEGT. V dropped 2 bases and J dropped 3 bases, with 1 base sitting between them. The CDR3 region is CASSYDTGELFF. CDR3 in DNA: TGTGCCAGCAGTTACGACACCGGGGAGCTGTTTTTT.